This T cell receptor beta chain appears in the sequencing data of a study of molecular identifiers for immune sequencing clone quantification. Using its own MiXCR run on the PCR reads, TCRdb lists one record per CDR3 protein. The profile shows about 510,000 distinct CDR3 sequences, approximately 25% of them singletons. The CDR3 loop spans 17 amino acids. The germline V gene has CDR1 SGHRS and CDR2 YFSETQ. J was trimmed by 2 bases and V by 2 bases; bases with no gene match: 5. Sorted inputs of 20,000 to 1,000,000 cells, with 10%, 30% or 50% RNA, yielded naive CD8 libraries. The sequencing input was naive CD8+ T cells from blood, with Jurkat cell RNA spiked in. Subset noted: FACS-sorted CD8+CD4-CCR7+CD45RA+ naive T cells. V usage is TRBV5-1 and J usage is TRBJ2-1; TRBD2 agrees at 12 bases. The TCR was taken from a human donor in good health. Some libraries in this study had Jurkat cell RNA spiked in. The CDR3 DNA is TGCGCCAGCAGCTTAGATGGACTAGCGGGGCCCTACAATGAGCAGTTCTTC. Translation: CASSLDGLAGPYNEQFF.